This T cell receptor (beta chain) comes out of a study of neurological immune-mediated disorders. The sample holds many counts of this clonotype. Its antigen is currently unknown. The CDR3 runs to 18 residues. In germline, CDR1 is SGHRS, CDR2 YFSETQ. J was trimmed by 6 bases and V by 4 bases; bases with no gene match: 16. The cDNA came from 5'RACE, which used 10-nucleotide random UMIs. Each CDR3 protein gets one entry after TCRdb re-called the 5' RACE reads with MiXCR. The data show more than 70,000 distinct CDR3 sequences, 10% to 13% seen once. PBMCs numbering 2 million and stored at -80 C yielded the unsorted libraries. The study, taken as a whole, reports: HTLV-1-associated myelopathy had the most TCR clonal expansion, while multiple sclerosis had the least, a level that fell below healthy controls.

The rearrangement joins TRBV5-1 to TRBJ2-7; 13 bases align to TRBD2. The sequenced sample consisted of PBMCs. This TCR came from a man aged 35 to 55 in good health. The CDR3 region is CASSLTLDGTSGNREQYF. The DNA of the CDR3 is TGCGCCAGCAGCCTGACGCTAGACGGGACTAGCGGGAACCGCGAGCAGTACTTC.